This is a list of T cell receptor beta chains from one sample in a study of cytomegalovirus exposure and HLA in healthy donors. Profiled with immunoSEQ multiplex PCR; TCRdb holds only in-frame clones, not every one. The sample shows tens of thousands of clones, 84% of them seen only once. Specimen: PBMCs. These receptor sequences come from a young woman in good health and CMV-seropositive. Each CDR3 is given with its conserved first and last residue. D genes are given only for firm matches. The size of a clone is reported for some rows only, either as once, few or many, or as a class for expanded clones.

j_call | d_call | v_call | clone_size | cdr3_aa | cdr3_nt
TRBJ1-1 | TRBD1 | TRBV11-2 | . | CASSLAIDRENTEAFF | TGTGCCAGCAGCTTAGCCATTGACAGGGAGAACACTGAAGCTTTCTTT
TRBJ2-3 | . | TRBV2 | . | CASKFSTSGSSTDTQYF | TGTGCCAGCAAATTCTCAACCAGCGGGTCTAGCACAGATACGCAGTATTTT
TRBJ2-2 | . | TRBV18 | . | CASSPRPTGELFF | TGTGCCAGCTCACCACGGCCGACCGGGGAGCTGTTTTTT
TRBJ2-1 | . | TRBV19 | . | CASSIQNEQFF | TGTGCCAGTAGTATACAGAATGAGCAGTTCTTC
TRBJ1-1 | . | TRBV7-3 | . | CASSLAGTEAFF | TGTGCCAGCAGCCTGGCGGGCACTGAAGCTTTCTTT
TRBJ2-2 | . | TRBV21-1 | . | CASSQTGDGNTGELFF | TGTGCCAGCAGCCAAACAGGGGATGGCAACACCGGGGAGCTGTTTTTT
TRBJ2-2 | TRBD2 | TRBV7-9 | . | CASRGTSYYSGELFF | TGTGCCAGCAGGGGGACTAGTTATTATTCCGGGGAGCTGTTTTTT
TRBJ2-7 | TRBD2 | TRBV7-6 | . | CASSTRGGRNEQYF | TGTGCCAGCAGCACCAGGGGCGGGAGGAACGAGCAGTACTTC
TRBJ1-3 | . | TRBV7-2 | once | CASSLAPLNTIYF | TGTGCCAGCAGCTTAGCCCCTTTGAACACCATATATTTT
TRBJ1-1 | . | TRBV7-9 | once | CASSHPRQAGNTEAFF | TGTGCCAGCAGCCATCCCCGACAGGCCGGGAACACTGAAGCTTTCTTT
TRBJ1-5 | TRBD1 | TRBV5-5 | once | CASSRSPGQGQYSNQPQHF | TGTGCCAGCAGCCGCAGCCCGGGACAGGGACAATATAGCAATCAGCCCCAGCATTTT
TRBJ2-5 | . | TRBV6-1 | once | CASSVALGGQETQYF | TGTGCCAGCAGTGTAGCCCTAGGGGGACAAGAGACCCAGTACTTC
TRBJ2-7 | TRBD1 | TRBV10-2 | . | CASSRAGQGRREQYF | TGCGCCAGCAGTCGGGCGGGACAGGGGAGGCGCGAGCAGTACTTC
TRBJ2-2 | . | TRBV6-1 | . | CASSEVNTGELFF | TGTGCCAGCAGTGAAGTAAACACCGGGGAGCTGTTTTTT
TRBJ2-5 | . | TRBV28 | . | CASSFSLVRETQYF | TGTGCCAGCAGTTTTAGTCTAGTCCGAGAGACCCAGTACTTC
TRBJ2-1 | TRBD2 | TRBV4-3 | few | CASSQGRSGGVIF | TGCGCCAGCAGCCAAGGAAGAAGCGGGGGGGTAATCTTC
TRBJ1-1 | TRBD1 | TRBV28 | . | CASGQQGAEAFF | TGTGCCAGCGGGCAACAGGGGGCTGAAGCTTTCTTT
TRBJ2-4 | . | TRBV2 | . | CASSGNQAQNIQYF | TGTGCCAGCAGCGGCAATCAGGCTCAAAACATTCAGTACTTC
TRBJ1-6 | . | TRBV14 | . | CASSQDRELSPLHF | TGTGCCAGCAGCCAAGACAGGGAACTTTCACCCCTCCACTTT
TRBJ1-2 | . | TRBV5-8 | . | CASSFLQDNYGYTF | TGTGCCAGCAGCTTTCTACAGGATAACTATGGCTACACCTTC
TRBJ2-7 | TRBD2 | TRBV6-5 | . | CASSRQLAGGYEQYF | TGTGCCAGCAGTCGACAACTAGCGGGGGGCTACGAGCAGTACTTC
TRBJ2-3 | . | TRBV28 | medium-sized | CASSILGRTSTDTQYF | TGTGCCAGCAGTATCCTGGGGCGGACCAGCACAGATACGCAGTATTTT
TRBJ2-7 | TRBD1 | TRBV18 | . | CASSGTGNYEQYF | TGTGCCAGCTCAGGGACAGGGAACTACGAGCAGTACTTC
TRBJ2-2 | TRBD2 | TRBV28 | . | CATPGAGGNTGELFF | TGTGCCACCCCGGGAGCGGGGGGGAACACCGGGGAGCTGTTTTTT
TRBJ2-5 | . | TRBV5-1 | . | CASSLEGAGKYQETQYF | TGCGCCAGCAGCTTGGAAGGCGCGGGGAAATACCAAGAGACCCAGTACTTC
TRBJ2-7 | . | TRBV11-2 | . | CASSFMTTSYEQYF | TGTGCCAGCAGCTTTATGACAACCTCCTACGAGCAGTACTTC
TRBJ1-1 | . | TRBV28 | . | CASNPGGRATAEAFF | TGTGCCAGCAATCCAGGAGGCAGAGCGACGGCTGAAGCTTTCTTT
TRBJ1-1 | TRBD1 | TRBV7-2 | once | CASSLVGTGSNTEAFF | TGTGCCAGCAGCTTAGTCGGGACAGGGTCGAACACTGAAGCTTTCTTT
TRBJ1-2 | . | TRBV10-2 | once | CASRINGGEGYTF | TGCGCCAGCAGAATTAACGGAGGGGAAGGCTACACCTTC
TRBJ1-1 | . | TRBV15 | . | CATSARGQNTEAFF | TGTGCCACCAGCGCCCGTGGACAGAACACTGAAGCTTTCTTT
TRBJ2-7 | TRBD2 | TRBV2 | . | CASTGGAYEQYF | TGTGCCAGCACCGGGGGGGCCTACGAGCAGTACTTC
TRBJ2-3 | . | TRBV20-1 | few | CSAPEADTQYF | TGCAGTGCCCCAGAGGCAGATACGCAGTATTTT
TRBJ1-1 | . | TRBV30 | . | CAWSVIPQVEAFF | TGTGCCTGGAGTGTAATTCCCCAGGTTGAAGCTTTCTTT
TRBJ1-3 | TRBD1 | TRBV9 | . | CASSVDTGEVGSGNTIYF | TGTGCCAGCAGCGTAGACACAGGGGAAGTGGGCTCTGGAAACACCATATATTTT
TRBJ2-4 | TRBD2 | TRBV4-2 | few | CASSQRAGGNIQYF | TGTGCCAGCAGCCAGCGGGCGGGGGGAAACATTCAGTACTTC
TRBJ2-3 | . | TRBV19 | . | CASSLGQLRDTQYF | TGTGCCAGTAGTCTTGGACAGTTGAGAGATACGCAGTATTTT
TRBJ1-6 | . | TRBV6-1 | . | CATAPRGAGSPLHF | TGTGCCACCGCCCCCCGGGGGGCAGGATCACCCCTCCACTTT
TRBJ1-5 | . | TRBV5-1 | . | CASSLQGSSNQPQHF | TGCGCCAGCAGCTTGCAGGGGTCTAGCAATCAGCCCCAGCATTTT
TRBJ1-6 | . | TRBV10-1 | . | CASRQGSPLHF | TGCGCCAGCAGACAGGGTTCGCCCCTCCACTTT
TRBJ2-3 | TRBD2 | TRBV25-1 | . | CASSRQAGGLTDTQYF | TGTGCCAGCAGTCGCCAAGCGGGGGGCTTGACAGATACGCAGTATTTT
TRBJ2-7 | TRBD2 | TRBV27 | . | CASSPHGVAGGRDEQYF | TGTGCCAGCAGTCCCCACGGGGTAGCGGGGGGGCGCGACGAGCAGTACTTC
TRBJ1-6 | TRBD1 | TRBV13 | . | CASSSGQGMTPLHF | TGTGCCAGCAGCTCCGGACAGGGGATGACACCCCTCCACTTT
TRBJ2-2 | TRBD1 | TRBV28 | . | CASRPVGTGEVGELFF | TGTGCCAGCAGACCCGTCGGGACAGGGGAAGTCGGGGAGCTGTTTTTT
TRBJ2-5 | . | TRBV7-2 | . | CASSLTKQETQYF | TGTGCCAGCAGCTTAACAAAACAAGAGACCCAGTACTTC
TRBJ2-5 | . | TRBV5-1 | . | CASRIGDQTQYF | TGCGCCAGCAGAATAGGGGATCAGACCCAGTACTTC
TRBJ2-7 | . | TRBV28 | few | CASSLYRGEQYF | TGTGCCAGCAGTCTATATCGGGGCGAGCAGTACTTC
TRBJ2-7 | . | TRBV5-5 | . | CASSLVASYSYEQYF | TGTGCCAGCAGCTTGGTAGCCAGTTACTCCTACGAGCAGTACTTC
TRBJ2-1 | . | TRBV5-1 | . | CASSRRQDSYNEQFF | TGCGCCAGCAGCAGGAGACAGGACTCCTACAATGAGCAGTTCTTC
TRBJ1-3 | . | TRBV6-5 | . | CASSYGGGEIGNTIYF | TGTGCCAGCAGTTACGGCGGAGGGGAGATTGGAAACACCATATATTTT
TRBJ1-2 | . | TRBV5-6 | . | CASNRMTIDGYTF | TGTGCCAGCAACCGAATGACAATAGATGGCTACACCTTC
TRBJ1-5 | . | TRBV27 | . | CASSHLSGESQPQHF | TGTGCCAGCAGCCACCTCTCGGGGGAAAGTCAGCCCCAGCATTTT
TRBJ2-7 | TRBD1 | TRBV27 | once | CASSFRDSHSYEQYF | TGTGCCAGCAGTTTCCGGGACAGCCACTCCTACGAGCAGTACTTC
TRBJ1-3 | . | TRBV11-2 | . | CASSPGGGPGNTIYF | TGTGCCAGCAGCCCCGGCGGAGGACCTGGAAACACCATATATTTT
TRBJ2-1 | TRBD2 | TRBV9 | . | CASSVAGGTYNEQFF | TGTGCCAGCAGCGTAGCGGGGGGAACCTACAATGAGCAGTTCTTC
TRBJ2-7 | TRBD2 | TRBV11-3 | . | CASSLPDGLAESSYEQYF | TGTGCCAGCAGCTTACCTGATGGACTAGCGGAAAGCTCCTACGAGCAGTACTTC
TRBJ2-7 | . | TRBV28 | once | CASSFHSSEQYF | TGTGCCAGCAGTTTCCACAGTAGCGAGCAGTACTTC
TRBJ2-1 | . | TRBV10-3 | . | CAIVRNNEQFF | TGTGCCATCGTGCGAAACAATGAGCAGTTCTTC
TRBJ2-1 | TRBD1 | TRBV6-1 | . | CASSERGQGAYNEQFF | TGTGCCAGCAGTGAACGCGGGCAGGGGGCCTACAATGAGCAGTTCTTC
TRBJ2-2 | TRBD2 | TRBV4-2 | . | CASSQASGAGELFF | TGTGCCAGCAGCCAGGCTAGCGGGGCCGGGGAGCTGTTTTTT
TRBJ2-2 | TRBD2 | TRBV9 | . | CASSVLAGGTGELFF | TGTGCCAGCAGCGTTTTAGCGGGGGGCACCGGGGAGCTGTTTTTT